This is a list of T cell receptor beta chains from one sample in a study of T cells in Graves' hyperthyroidism and ophthalmopathy. TCRdb reanalysed the multiplex PCR reads using MiXCR and keeps one entry per CDR3 protein. The table has approximately 420,000 distinct CDR3 sequences, about an eighth seen once. The sample consisted of blood. These receptors were collected from a woman aged 18-30 years with Graves' hyperthyroidism. CDR3s include the opening cysteine and the closing phenylalanine or tryptophan. Fields, in order: clone size, V gene, D gene, J gene, CDR3 DNA, CDR3 protein. The D gene is left open where the match is weak. Only part of the rows carry a size: once, few, many, or a class if the clone is expanded.

many,TRBV7-8,NA,TRBJ2-1,TGTGCCAGCAGCTTAGCGGGGAACACCTACAATGAGCAGTTCTTC,CASSLAGNTYNEQFF
many,TRBV28,TRBD1,TRBJ2-5,TGTGCCAGCAGTCGGACCGGGACAGTGGAGACCCAGTACTTC,CASSRTGTVETQYF
many,TRBV27,NA,TRBJ2-1,TGTGCCAGCAGTCCCTTAGCGGGACAGGTTAGAAATGAGCAGTTCTTC,CASSPLAGQVRNEQFF
many,TRBV29-1,TRBD2,TRBJ2-7,TGCAGCGTCCGACTAGCGGACGAACTCTACGAGCAGTACTTC,CSVRLADELYEQYF
NA,TRBV30,NA,TRBJ1-6,TGTGCCTGGAGTTGGCAGGGGAATTCACCCCTCCACTTT,CAWSWQGNSPLHF
few,TRBV29-1,TRBD1,TRBJ1-4,TGCAGCGTCGCGGACAGGGGGAGGTCGGGAGAAAAACTGTTTTTT,CSVADRGRSGEKLFF
many,TRBV28,TRBD2,TRBJ2-1,TGTGCCAGCAGCCCCGGCCTAGCGGGAGCTGAGCAGTTCTTC,CASSPGLAGAEQFF
many,TRBV5-1,NA,TRBJ2-2,TGCGCCAGCAGCTCTCGGGAACAAACGAACACCGGGGAGCTGTTTTTT,CASSSREQTNTGELFF
NA,TRBV30,TRBD2,TRBJ2-1,TGTGCCTGGACTAACGGGAGGGCCGGATTCTTC,CAWTNGRAGFF
NA,TRBV20-1,TRBD1,TRBJ2-7,TGCAGTGCCAAACCGACAGGGGGTCTGATTTACGAGCAGTACTTC,CSAKPTGGLIYEQYF
many,TRBV29-1,TRBD2,TRBJ2-3,TGCAGCGGCAAACTAGCGGGAGGGAGCACAGATACGCAGTATTTT,CSGKLAGGSTDTQYF
many,TRBV20-1,TRBD1,TRBJ1-2,TGCAGTGCTAGAGCCGAGATGGGCAGGGGGCGCGGCTACACCTTC,CSARAEMGRGRGYTF
many,TRBV2,TRBD2,TRBJ2-7,TGTGCCAGCAGTCCCATTAGCGGGAGGGCCTACGAGCAGTACTTC,CASSPISGRAYEQYF
many,TRBV6-4,NA,TRBJ2-1,TGTGCCAGCAGCGAAGAGGGACACAATGAGCAGTTCTTC,CASSEEGHNEQFF
few,TRBV7-7,NA,TRBJ2-5,TGTGCTAGCAGCCCGGCCCCCGGGGGAGTTCAAGAGACCCAGTACTTC,CASSPAPGGVQETQYF
few,TRBV19,NA,TRBJ1-2,TGTGCCAGTCAAGGCAGAACTAACTATGGCTACACCTTC,CASQGRTNYGYTF
NA,TRBV6-9,NA,TRBJ1-2,TGTGCCAGCAGTTACGGGGGTTCACATGGCTACACCTTC,CASSYGGSHGYTF
once,TRBV20-1,NA,TRBJ2-4,TGCAGTGTTCCCTCGGGACGGGTAGCCAAAAACATTCAGTACTTC,CSVPSGRVAKNIQYF
NA,TRBV6-1,TRBD2,TRBJ2-7,TGTGCCAGCAGACTAGCGGAAAGCTCCTACGAGCAGTACTTC,CASRLAESSYEQYF
many,TRBV7-6,NA,TRBJ1-4,TGTGCCAGCAGCTTACAGGGGTCAGCTAATGAAAAACTGTTTTTT,CASSLQGSANEKLFF
NA,TRBV6-2/TRBV6-3,NA,TRBJ2-1,TGTGCCAGCAGGCCCCTAGCGAGAGTCTACAATGAGCAGTTCTTC,CASRPLARVYNEQFF
many,TRBV6-1,TRBD1,TRBJ1-1,TGTGCCAGCAGTGAAGAGGGGGCATTGAACACTGAAGCTTTCTTT,CASSEEGALNTEAFF
many,TRBV20-1,NA,TRBJ2-7,TGCAGTGCTAGTGGGCCCGATTATTACGAGCAGTACTTC,CSASGPDYYEQYF
NA,TRBV27,TRBD1,TRBJ2-1,TGTGCCAGCAGTCGGCAGGGGGCCAATGAGCAGTTCTTC,CASSRQGANEQFF
few,TRBV6-6,NA,TRBJ1-4,TGTGCCAGCAGTTACCGGGGGGCTGGTGAAAAACTGTTTTTT,CASSYRGAGEKLFF
few,TRBV7-9,NA,TRBJ2-2,TGTGCCAGCAGAACCCGGGACTCTGCAACCGGGGAGCTGTTTTTT,CASRTRDSATGELFF
few,TRBV11-3,NA,TRBJ2-1,TGTGCCAGCAGCACCACACCTAAGAATGAGCAGTTCTTC,CASSTTPKNEQFF
NA,TRBV2,NA,TRBJ2-3,TGTGCCAGCAGAAGACAGGCCCTACGCACAGATACGCAGTATTTT,CASRRQALRTDTQYF
NA,TRBV6-1,TRBD2,TRBJ2-7,TGTGCCAGCAGCAGACTAGCGGGGAGGATCAGCGAGCAGTACTTC,CASSRLAGRISEQYF
many,TRBV3-1,TRBD1,TRBJ2-7,TGTGCCAGCAGCCAGGATCCGGGACAGGTCTACGAGCAGTACTTC,CASSQDPGQVYEQYF
few,TRBV27,NA,TRBJ2-7,TGTGCCAGCAGTTTAGCGGCGGCCCTCTCCTACGAGCAGTACTTC,CASSLAAALSYEQYF
many,TRBV7-9,NA,TRBJ1-1,TGTGCCAGCAGTTCTATAGGACCGCTGAACACTGAAGCTTTCTTT,CASSSIGPLNTEAFF
many,TRBV2,TRBD2,TRBJ2-1,TGTGCCAGCAGTCTACTAGCGGGAGGAGGGGATGAGCAGTTCTTC,CASSLLAGGGDEQFF
many,TRBV7-2,NA,TRBJ2-7,TGTGCCAGCAGCCTATCTCGCGAGCAGTACTTC,CASSLSREQYF